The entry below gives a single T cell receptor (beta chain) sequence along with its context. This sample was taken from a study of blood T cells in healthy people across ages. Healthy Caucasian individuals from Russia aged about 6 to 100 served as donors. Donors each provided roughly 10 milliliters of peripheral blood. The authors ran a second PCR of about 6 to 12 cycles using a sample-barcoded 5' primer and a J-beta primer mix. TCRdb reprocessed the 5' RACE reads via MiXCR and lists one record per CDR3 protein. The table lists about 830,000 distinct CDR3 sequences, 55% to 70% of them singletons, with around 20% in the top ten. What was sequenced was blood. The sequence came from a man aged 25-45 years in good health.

The CDR3 spells CASSLQSGRFIDTQYF. For the CDR3, the DNA is TGTGCCAGCAGTTTACAGAGCGGGAGATTCATAGATACGCAGTATTTT. V is TRBV12-3 or TRBV12-4 and J is TRBJ2-3, with 8 bases matching TRBD2. CDR3 length equals 16 residues. V trimming: 2 bases; J trimming: 5 bases; junction bases outside the gene matches: 9.